These 22 T cell receptor beta chains originate from one sample sequenced in a study of technical replicates of blood from several donors. TCRdb's table, derived via immunoSEQ multiplex PCR, lists solely in-frame clones and lacks some. The sample holds tens of thousands of clones, 95% to 98% seen once. Sequences were obtained from T cells isolated from PBMCs. The source of these receptors is a human donor in good health.

The chain combines TRBV20-1 with TRBJ1-2; D may be TRBD1 (6 bases). This CDR3 is 11 amino acids long. V was cut by 5 bases and J by 6 bases, with 10 bases left in between. Germline CDR1 is DFQATT and CDR2 is SNEGSKA (reference sequence). The DNA for the CDR3 is TGCAGTGCTTCGCACAGGGATGGCTACACCTTC. Translating gives CSASHRDGYTF.

V is TRBV11-2 and J is TRBJ2-3; the match to TRBD2 covers 10 bases. The CDR3 contains 17 residues. From germline, CDR1 is SGHAT and CDR2 FQNNGV. V lost 1 base, J lost 6 bases, and 10 bases stayed unmatched. CDR3 DNA sequence: TGTGCCAGCAGCTTAGTTTCCGGACTAGCGGCCCGGGATACGCAGTATTTT. This sequence encodes CASSLVSGLAARDTQYF.

The chain links TRBV10-3 to TRBJ1-2; TRBD1 matches at 10 bases. This CDR3 is 14 amino acids long. Per the germline V gene, CDR1 is ENHRY and CDR2 is SYGVKD. V dropped 7 bases and J dropped 5; count of bases not matched to a gene: 7. CDR3 in amino acids: CAIMSGQGVYGYTF. CDR3 in DNA: TGTGCCATCATGTCTGGACAGGGGGTTTATGGCTACACCTTC.

The chain has TRBV14 and TRBJ2-1; a weak D match, TRBD1 (7 bases). V lost 1 base to trimming and J lost 7 bases, with 8 bases between them. This CDR3 spans 13 amino acids. Germline-derived CDR1 and CDR2 are SGHDN and FVKESK. The CDR3 region is CASSQAGGNEQFF. CDR3 bases: TGTGCCAGCAGCCAAGCAGGGGGGAATGAGCAGTTCTTC.

The V gene is TRBV2, the J gene TRBJ1-1, with TRBD1 matching 7 bases. J gave up 4 bases and V 6 bases, and 5 bases lay outside the gene matches. Germline lookup yields CDR1 SNHLY and CDR2 FYNNEI. The CDR3 length is 13 residues. CDR3 coding DNA: TGTGCCAGCAGATACAGGGGTATCACTGAAGCTTTCTTT. It codes for CASRYRGITEAFF.

The J gene is TRBJ2-3, the V gene TRBV5-4; no firm D call. The V gene lost 0 bases and the J gene lost 5 bases, with 10 bases spanning the gap. Germline values: CDR1 SGHNT, CDR2 YYREEE (reference sequence). The CDR3 extends over 14 amino acids. CDR3 region: CASSLETLVDTQYF. CDR3 sequence (DNA): TGTGCCAGCAGCTTGGAGACACTGGTAGATACGCAGTATTTT.

The chain has TRBV4-1 and TRBJ2-7; possible D gene TRBD1, 6 bases. V was clipped by 5 bases and J by 6 bases, with 17 bases between them. The germline gives CDR1 MGHRA, CDR2 YSYEKL. CDR3 length: 14 residues. The CDR3 sequence: CASSVTGLRSEQYF. DNA for the CDR3: TGCGCCAGCAGCGTGACAGGTCTACGGTCCGAGCAGTACTTC.

V gene TRBV27 combines with J gene TRBJ2-7; TRBD1 agrees at 8 bases. V shed 3 bases and J 9 bases; nucleotides not matched to a gene: 10. CDR1 and CDR2 from the germline V gene are MNHEY and SMNVEV (reference sequence). This CDR3 has 14 amino acids. The CDR3, as DNA: TGTGCCAGCAGTTTCGGGACAGGCCAAACCTTGCAGTACTTC. Translating gives CASSFGTGQTLQYF.

The chain uses TRBV27 and TRBJ2-2; 7 bases map to TRBD2. Germline V gene sequence: CDR1 MNHEY, CDR2 SMNVEV (reference sequence). There are 13 residues in the CDR3. J gave up 7 bases and V 8 bases, and 7 bases lay outside the gene matches. CDR3 sequence: CASSAGGNGELFF. The CDR3 nucleotides read TGTGCCAGCTCCGCCGGGGGGAACGGGGAGCTGTTTTTT.

The chain has TRBV6-5 and TRBJ2-1; 11 bases agree with TRBD2. Per germline, CDR1 MNHEY and CDR2 SVGAGI. Trimming took 6 bases from V and 4 from J; bases not matched to a gene: 5. The length of the CDR3 is 15 residues. CDR3 loop: CASSAIAGGYNEQFF. For the CDR3, the DNA is TGTGCCAGCAGCGCGATAGCGGGGGGGTACAATGAGCAGTTCTTC.

The V and J genes are TRBV5-1 and TRBJ1-1, with D perhaps TRBD1 (5 bases). CDR1 and CDR2 from the germline V gene are SGHRS and YFSETQ. The V and J ends lost 0 bases and 0 bases respectively, with 9 bases between them. This CDR3 spans 15 amino acids. The CDR3 DNA follows: TGCGCCAGCAGCTTGGTACCAGGGATGAACACTGAAGCTTTCTTT. Protein sequence: CASSLVPGMNTEAFF.

The chain has TRBV5-1 and TRBJ2-1; D ambiguous. CDR1 and CDR2 from the germline V gene are SGHRS and YFSETQ. The CDR3 sequence is 17 residues long. V lost 0 bases, J lost 9 bases, and 22 bases lay in between. Here the CDR3 reads CASSLGPQAVSTGEQFF. In DNA, the CDR3 is TGCGCCAGCAGCTTGGGGCCCCAAGCAGTTTCTACGGGTGAGCAGTTCTTC.

J is TRBJ1-1 and V is TRBV7-9, with 8 bases aligning to TRBD1. This CDR3 is 13 amino acids long. The germline V gene has CDR1 SEHNR and CDR2 FQNEAQ (reference sequence). V lost 5 bases and J lost 4; bases outside the gene matches: 3. DNA of the CDR3: TGTGCCAGCAGCGCACAGGGGGGCACTGAAGCTTTCTTT. Translated, it gives CASSAQGGTEAFF.

This chain connects TRBV4-1 to TRBJ1-5; D call uncertain. V was pared by 0 bases and J by 0 bases, with 12 bases between. The CDR3 is 17 residues long. Germline-derived CDR1 and CDR2 are MGHRA and YSYEKL. CDR3 loop: CASSQDPGPYSNQPQHF. CDR3 bases: TGCGCCAGCAGCCAAGATCCAGGTCCGTATAGCAATCAGCCCCAGCATTTT.

The V call is TRBV9, the J call TRBJ2-3; a weak D match, TRBD2 (5 bases). The CDR3 is 12 residues long. From germline, CDR1 is SGDLS and CDR2 YYNGEE. With 2 bases removed from V and 5 bases from J, the gap between germline ends came to 6 bases. CDR3 in DNA: TGTGCCAGCAGCGTGGGAGAAGATACGCAGTATTTT. Its translation: CASSVGEDTQYF.

The CDR3: CASSFPGLAGVREQYF. CDR3 in DNA: TGTGCCAGCAGCTTTCCGGGACTAGCGGGAGTCAGGGAGCAGTACTTC. The chain carries TRBV11-2 and TRBJ2-7; 14 bases match TRBD2. Unmatched junction bases numbered 8, after V lost 3 bases and J lost 7 bases. CDR1 SGHAT and CDR2 FQNNGV come from the germline V gene. The CDR3 consists of 16 residues.

This clone appeared once. V is TRBV9 and J is TRBJ2-5; 8 nucleotides agree with TRBD2. V dropped 3 bases and J dropped 10; count of bases not matched to a gene: 8. Germline values: CDR1 SGDLS, CDR2 YYNGEE. CDR3 length equals 13 residues. The CDR3: CASSAGGEEDQYF. CDR3 DNA: TGTGCCAGCAGCGCGGGGGGGGAGGAGGACCAGTACTTC. Full variable domain (rest looked up from reference TRBV9 and TRBJ2-5): DSGVTQTPKHLITATGQRVTLRCSPRSGDLSVYWYQQSLDQGLQFLIQYYNGEERAKGNILERFSAQQFPDLHSELNLSSLELGDSALYFCASSAGGEEDQYFGPGTRLLVL.

This clone was seen a single time. This chain connects TRBV4-1 to TRBJ2-7; 8 nucleotides agree with TRBD2. The germline gives CDR1 MGHRA, CDR2 YSYEKL. The CDR3 covers 15 residues. V trimming: 0 bases; J trimming: 2 bases; junction bases outside the gene matches: 3. For the CDR3, the DNA is TGCGCCAGCAGCCAAGAGCGGGGGGCAACCTACGAGCAGTACTTC. Translated: CASSQERGATYEQYF.

This clone was seen only once. The chain is built from TRBV4-1 and TRBJ2-7, with D possibly being TRBD1 (5 bases). V was trimmed by 1 base and J by 2 bases, leaving 18 bases between them. This CDR3 is built from 17 residues. The germline gives CDR1 MGHRA, CDR2 YSYEKL. The CDR3 DNA reads TGCGCCAGCAGCCAAGTAGGGGTGGGGTCCCTCGCCTACGAGCAGTACTTC. This sequence encodes CASSQVGVGSLAYEQYF.

The V call is TRBV29-1, the J call TRBJ2-7; 7 bases fit TRBD2. The CDR3 runs to 14 residues. Trimming cost V 4 bases and J 5 bases; bases outside gene matches: 11. Looked up from germline, CDR1 is SQVTM and CDR2 is ANQGSEA. The CDR3, as DNA: TGCAGCGTTGTAAGGACTAGTTTGTTCAACGAGCAGTACTTC. It codes for CSVVRTSLFNEQYF.

The rearrangement links TRBV6-4 to TRBJ2-1; D might be TRBD2 (6 bases). Germline CDR1 and CDR2: MRHNA and SNTAGT. The CDR3 has 16 residues. The V end lost 0 bases, the J end lost 0 bases, and 9 bases lay between the germline ends. The CDR3 sequence is CASSDSWGLSYNEQFF. The DNA of the CDR3 is TGTGCCAGCAGTGACTCTTGGGGACTCTCCTACAATGAGCAGTTCTTC.

The chain uses TRBV9 and TRBJ2-3; 14 bases are a match to TRBD2. The CDR3 sequence is 16 residues long. CDR1 SGDLS and CDR2 YYNGEE come from the germline V gene. Losses at the gene ends were 3 bases for V and 1 base for J; bases not matched to a gene: 1. CDR3 nucleotides: TGTGCCAGCAGCGCGGGACTAGCGGGGGGCACAGATACGCAGTATTTT. It translates to CASSAGLAGGTDTQYF. Drawing the rest from reference TRBV9 and TRBJ2-3, the complete variable domain is DSGVTQTPKHLITATGQRVTLRCSPRSGDLSVYWYQQSLDQGLQFLIQYYNGEERAKGNILERFSAQQFPDLHSELNLSSLELGDSALYFCASSAGLAGGTDTQYFGPGTRLTVL.